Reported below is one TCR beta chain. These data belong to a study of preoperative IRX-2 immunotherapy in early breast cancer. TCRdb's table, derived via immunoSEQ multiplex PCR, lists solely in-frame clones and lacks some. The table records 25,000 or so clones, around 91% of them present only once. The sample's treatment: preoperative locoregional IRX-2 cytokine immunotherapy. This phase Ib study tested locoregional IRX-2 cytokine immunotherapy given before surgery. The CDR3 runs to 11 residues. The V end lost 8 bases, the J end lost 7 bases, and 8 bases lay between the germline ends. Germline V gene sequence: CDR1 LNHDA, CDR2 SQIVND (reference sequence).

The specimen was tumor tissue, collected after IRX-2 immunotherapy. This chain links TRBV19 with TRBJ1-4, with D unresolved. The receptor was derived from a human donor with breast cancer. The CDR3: CASSSGEKLFF. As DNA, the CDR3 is TGTGCCAGTTCATCGGGTGAAAAACTGTTTTTT.